One sample yielded the 2 T cell receptor beta chains listed below, sequenced in a study of T cell repertoires in cytomegalovirus infection. TCRdb re-called the reads with MiXCR, one entry per CDR3 protein. This sample has fewer than 400,000 distinct CDR3 sequences, with roughly 18% found just once. Sequenced input: PBMCs. Receptors originate from a human donor in good health (CMV status not recorded). Some clones in this sample may be carry-over from other donors' samples.

In its sample, this clonotype was seen a few times. The chain has TRBV7-8 and TRBJ2-7; the D is unclear. Germline lookup yields CDR1 SGHVS and CDR2 FQNEAQ. The CDR3 is 15 residues long. The V end lost 1 base, the J end lost 0 bases, and 10 bases lay between the germline ends. Written as DNA, the CDR3 is TGTGCCAGCAGCTTAGAGTTCCTAGACTCCTACGAGCAGTACTTC. Translation: CASSLEFLDSYEQYF.

This clonotype was seen many times. The rearrangement joins TRBV7-2 to TRBJ1-6, with TRBD1 as a possible D gene (6 bases). Germline CDR1 SGHTA, CDR2 FQGNSA. The germline V and J ends were trimmed by 2 bases and 11 bases, with 16 bases remaining between them. The CDR3 spans 15 residues. The CDR3 region has the DNA TGTGCCAGCAGCTTATGGGGGGCATCCGGGGCACCCCTCCACTTT. Amino acid sequence: CASSLWGASGAPLHF.